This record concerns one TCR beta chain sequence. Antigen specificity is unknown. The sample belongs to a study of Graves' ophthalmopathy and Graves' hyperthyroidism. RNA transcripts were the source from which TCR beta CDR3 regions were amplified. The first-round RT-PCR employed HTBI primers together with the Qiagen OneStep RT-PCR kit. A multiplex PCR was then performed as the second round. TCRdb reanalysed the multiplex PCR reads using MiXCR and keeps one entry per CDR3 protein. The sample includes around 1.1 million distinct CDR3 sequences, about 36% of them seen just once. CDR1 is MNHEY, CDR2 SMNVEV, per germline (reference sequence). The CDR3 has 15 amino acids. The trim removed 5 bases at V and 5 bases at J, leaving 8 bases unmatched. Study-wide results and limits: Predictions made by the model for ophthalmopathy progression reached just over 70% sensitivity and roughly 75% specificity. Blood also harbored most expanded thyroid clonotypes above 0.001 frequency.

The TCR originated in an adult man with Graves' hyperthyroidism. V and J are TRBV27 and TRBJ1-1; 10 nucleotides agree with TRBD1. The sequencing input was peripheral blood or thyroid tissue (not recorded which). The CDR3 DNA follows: TGTGCCAGCAGTCGAGGAAGGACAGGGGGAACTGAAGCTTTCTTT. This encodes CASSRGRTGGTEAFF.